This record looks at one T cell receptor (beta chain) sequence and its context. Antigen specificity is unknown. Time point denoted: patch test 2, 6 weeks after DPC sensitization. The treatment was: therapeutic diphenylcyclopropenone sensitization with weekly scalp DPC. The entry originates in a study of human T cells and chemical hapten exposure. Study details: Patches that contained 0.01% DPC were applied to the upper back and read at 6 days.

TCRdb itself ran the RACE reads through MiXCR, one entry per CDR3 protein. The repertoire has a few hundred thousand distinct CDR3 sequences, about 6.9% of them found once; the top ten carry 4.5% to 6%. The CDR3 contains 15 residues. Germline trimming cut 6 bases from V and 5 bases from J; bases unmatched to any gene: 9. Per germline, CDR1 ENHRY and CDR2 SYGVKD. Study results and limitations: The study found that DPC sensitization did not change TCRs above 1 in 1000 frequency. Versus controls, expanded TCRs had significantly more large CDR3 similarity clusters. Since the donors had alopecia, their immune response may not be the same as that of healthy people.

The starting material was whole blood, obtained in connection with sensitization to the hapten diphenylcyclopropenone (DPC). This TCR derives from a young woman with alopecia areata. Some clones in this sample may be carry-over from other donors' samples. This sequence joins TRBV10-3 and TRBJ2-2; 7 bases map to TRBD2. The CDR3 region has the DNA TGTGCCATCAGGAAGACTCTAGCGGCGACCGGGGAGCTGTTTTTT. Translating gives CAIRKTLAATGELFF.